This T cell receptor beta chain was sequenced for a study of T cell responses to AZD1222 COVID-19 vaccine. The V gene's germline CDR1 is MNHEY and CDR2 SVGEGT. The CDR3 is made up of 12 amino acids. The V gene lost 4 bases and the J gene lost 4 bases, with 8 bases spanning the gap. TCRdb keeps only in-frame clones here, not all; method: immunoSEQ multiplex PCR. The sample shows over 130,000 clones, about 90% of them seen only once. Sequenced material: peripheral blood, taken on day 0 of AZD1222 vaccination. The V call is TRBV6-2 or TRBV6-3, the J call TRBJ2-7; D remains unclear. The TCR originated in an adult in good health. CDR3 sequence reads: CASSSPFYEQYF. CDR3 nucleotides: TGTGCCAGCAGTTCTCCCTTTTACGAGCAGTACTTC.